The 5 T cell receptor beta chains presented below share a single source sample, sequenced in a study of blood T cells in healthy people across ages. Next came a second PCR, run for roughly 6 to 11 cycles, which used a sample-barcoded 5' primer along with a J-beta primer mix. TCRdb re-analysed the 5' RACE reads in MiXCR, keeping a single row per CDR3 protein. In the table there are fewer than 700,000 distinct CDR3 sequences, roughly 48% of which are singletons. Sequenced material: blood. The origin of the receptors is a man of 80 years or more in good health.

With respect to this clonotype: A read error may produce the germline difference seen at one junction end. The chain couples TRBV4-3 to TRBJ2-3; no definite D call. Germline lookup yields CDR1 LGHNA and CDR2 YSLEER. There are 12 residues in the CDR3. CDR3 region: CAGSASTDTQYF. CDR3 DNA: TGCGCCGGCAGCGCCTCCACAGATACGCAGTATTTT.

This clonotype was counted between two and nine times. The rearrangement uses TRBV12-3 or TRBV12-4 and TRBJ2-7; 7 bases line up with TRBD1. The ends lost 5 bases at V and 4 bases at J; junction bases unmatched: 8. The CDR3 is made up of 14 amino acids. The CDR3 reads CASSRLRDSYEQYF. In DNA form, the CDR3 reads TGTGCCAGCAGTCGTCTCCGGGACAGTTACGAGCAGTACTTC.

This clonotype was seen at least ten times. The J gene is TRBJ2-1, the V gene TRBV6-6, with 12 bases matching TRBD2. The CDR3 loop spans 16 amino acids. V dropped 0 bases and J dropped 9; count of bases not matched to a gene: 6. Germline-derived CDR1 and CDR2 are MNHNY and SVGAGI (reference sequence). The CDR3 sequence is CASSYSLASGRGEQFF. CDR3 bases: TGTGCCAGCAGTTACTCGTTGGCTAGCGGGAGGGGTGAGCAGTTCTTC.

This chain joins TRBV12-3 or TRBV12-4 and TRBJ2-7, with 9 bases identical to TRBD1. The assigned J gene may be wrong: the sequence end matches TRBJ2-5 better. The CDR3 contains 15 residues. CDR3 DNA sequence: TGTGCCAGCAGTAACCGGGACAGGGTAGGAGAGACCCAGTACTTC. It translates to CASSNRDRVGETQYF.

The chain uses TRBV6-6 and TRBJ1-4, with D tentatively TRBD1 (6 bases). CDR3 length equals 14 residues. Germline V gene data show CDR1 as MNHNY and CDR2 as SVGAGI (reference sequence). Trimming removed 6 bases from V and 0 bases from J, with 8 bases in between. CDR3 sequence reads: CASRQGPTNEKLFF. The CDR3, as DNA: TGTGCCAGCAGGCAGGGGCCAACTAATGAAAAACTGTTTTTT.